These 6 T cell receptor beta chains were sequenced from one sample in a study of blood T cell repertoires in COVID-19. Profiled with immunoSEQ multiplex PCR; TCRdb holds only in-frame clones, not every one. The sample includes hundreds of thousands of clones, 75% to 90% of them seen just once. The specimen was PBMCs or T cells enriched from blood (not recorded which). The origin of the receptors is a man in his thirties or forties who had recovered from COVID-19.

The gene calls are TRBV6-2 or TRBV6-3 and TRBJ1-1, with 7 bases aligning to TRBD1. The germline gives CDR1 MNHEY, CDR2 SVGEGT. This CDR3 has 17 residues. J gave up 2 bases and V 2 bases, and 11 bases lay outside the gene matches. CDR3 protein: CASSYLPGQIVNTEAFF. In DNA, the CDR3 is TGTGCCAGCAGTTACCTACCGGGACAGATAGTCAACACTGAAGCTTTCTTT.

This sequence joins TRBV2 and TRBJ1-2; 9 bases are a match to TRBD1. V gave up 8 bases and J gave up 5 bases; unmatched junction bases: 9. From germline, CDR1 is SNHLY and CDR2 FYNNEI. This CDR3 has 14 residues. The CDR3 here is CASELTGGLYGYTF. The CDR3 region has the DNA TGTGCCAGCGAATTGACAGGGGGTCTTTATGGCTACACCTTC.

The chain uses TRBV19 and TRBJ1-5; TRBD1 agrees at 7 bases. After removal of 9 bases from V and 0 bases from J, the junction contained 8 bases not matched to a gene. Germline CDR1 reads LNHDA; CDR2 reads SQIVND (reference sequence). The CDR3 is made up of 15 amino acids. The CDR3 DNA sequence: TGTGCCAGCAGCCCAGGGACAGCTAGCAATCAGCCCCAGCATTTT. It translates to CASSPGTASNQPQHF.

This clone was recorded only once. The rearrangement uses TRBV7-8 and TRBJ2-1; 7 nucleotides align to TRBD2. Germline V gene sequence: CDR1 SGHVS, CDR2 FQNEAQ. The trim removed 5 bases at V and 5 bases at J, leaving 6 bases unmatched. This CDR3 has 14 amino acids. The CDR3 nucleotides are TGTGCCAGCAGCGGCCGGGACTACCACAATGAGCAGTTCTTC. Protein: CASSGRDYHNEQFF.

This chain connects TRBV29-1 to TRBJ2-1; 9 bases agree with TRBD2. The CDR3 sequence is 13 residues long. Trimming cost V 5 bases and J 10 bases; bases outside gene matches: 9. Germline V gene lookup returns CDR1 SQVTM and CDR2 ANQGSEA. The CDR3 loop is CSVLAGREGEQFF. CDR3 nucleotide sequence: TGCAGCGTTCTAGCGGGACGGGAGGGAGAGCAGTTCTTC.

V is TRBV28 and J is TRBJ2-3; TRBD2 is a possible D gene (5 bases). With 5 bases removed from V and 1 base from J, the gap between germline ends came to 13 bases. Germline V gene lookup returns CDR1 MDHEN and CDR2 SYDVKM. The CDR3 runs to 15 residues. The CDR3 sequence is CASSPQRSRTDTQYF. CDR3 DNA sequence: TGTGCCAGCAGTCCCCAGCGGTCACGCACAGATACGCAGTATTTT.